This T cell receptor (beta chain) was captured in a study of blood T cell repertoires in COVID-19. Looking at the study overall: The samples span acute and convalescent COVID-19 from the United States, Italy and Spain. T cells, B-cell-depleted T cells, or PBMCs supplied cDNA or gDNA.

Seattle patient enrollment occurred during active infection, with longitudinal follow-up thereafter. As handled by the study authors: Amplification from reference gene primers served as the basis for estimated nucleated cell counts. The repertoire was sequenced with immunoSEQ multiplex PCR; TCRdb's copy has only in-frame clones and lacks some. The V and J calls and clone size were taken over from that table, and D and trimming were inferred from the DNA. Of about 240,000 clones detected, roughly four fifths appear once; the ten largest clones hold 7.5%. The CDR3 has 13 amino acids. Germline CDR1 reads SGDLS; CDR2 reads YYNGEE. Germline trimming cut 4 bases from V and 4 bases from J; bases unmatched to any gene: 5.

This receptor was taken from a woman of 80 years or more with COVID-19, enrolled during active disease. This rearrangement joins TRBV9 to TRBJ2-7; 7 bases fit TRBD2. Sequencing was carried out using peripheral blood. For the CDR3, the DNA is TGTGCCAGCAGCCCGGGCGGGGGATACGAGCAGTACTTC. Protein: CASSPGGGYEQYF.